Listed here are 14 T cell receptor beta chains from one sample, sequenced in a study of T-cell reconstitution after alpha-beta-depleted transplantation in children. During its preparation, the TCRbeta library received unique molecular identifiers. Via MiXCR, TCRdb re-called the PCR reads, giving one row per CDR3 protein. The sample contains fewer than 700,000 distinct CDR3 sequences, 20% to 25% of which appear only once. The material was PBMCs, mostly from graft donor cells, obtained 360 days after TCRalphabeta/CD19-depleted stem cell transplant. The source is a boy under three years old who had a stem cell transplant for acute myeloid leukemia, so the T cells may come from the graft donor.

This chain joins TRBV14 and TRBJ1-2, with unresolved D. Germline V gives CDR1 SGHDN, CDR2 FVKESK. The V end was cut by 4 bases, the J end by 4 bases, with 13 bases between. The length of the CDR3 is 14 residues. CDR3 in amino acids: CASSPDEQSYGYTF. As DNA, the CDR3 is TGTGCCAGCAGCCCAGACGAACAGTCCTATGGCTACACCTTC.

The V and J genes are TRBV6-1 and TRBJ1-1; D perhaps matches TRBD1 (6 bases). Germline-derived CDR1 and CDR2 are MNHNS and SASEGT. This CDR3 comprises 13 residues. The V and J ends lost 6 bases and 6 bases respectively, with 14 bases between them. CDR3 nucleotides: TGTGCCAGCAGACAGGGTCCCGGCGCTGAAGCTTTCTTT. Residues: CASRQGPGAEAFF.

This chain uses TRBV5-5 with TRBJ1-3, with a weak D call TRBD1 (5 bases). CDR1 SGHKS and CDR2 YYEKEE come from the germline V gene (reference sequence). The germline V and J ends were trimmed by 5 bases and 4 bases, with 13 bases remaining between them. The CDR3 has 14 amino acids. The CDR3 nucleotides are TGTGCCAGCAGACCGACAGCGCCAGGAAACACCATATATTTT. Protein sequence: CASRPTAPGNTIYF.

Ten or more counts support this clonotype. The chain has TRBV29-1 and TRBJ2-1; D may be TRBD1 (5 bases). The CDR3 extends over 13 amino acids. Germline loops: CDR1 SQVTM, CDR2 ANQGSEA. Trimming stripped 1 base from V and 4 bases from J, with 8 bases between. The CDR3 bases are TGCAGCGTTGAAGGGGGCTCATACAATGAGCAGTTCTTC. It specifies CSVEGGSYNEQFF.

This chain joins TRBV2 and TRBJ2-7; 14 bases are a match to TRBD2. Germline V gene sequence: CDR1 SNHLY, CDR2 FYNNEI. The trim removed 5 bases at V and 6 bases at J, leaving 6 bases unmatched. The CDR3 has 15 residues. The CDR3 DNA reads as TGTGCCAGCAGTCTCGGACTAGCGGGGGGAATCGAGCAGTACGTC. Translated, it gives CASSLGLAGGIEQYV.

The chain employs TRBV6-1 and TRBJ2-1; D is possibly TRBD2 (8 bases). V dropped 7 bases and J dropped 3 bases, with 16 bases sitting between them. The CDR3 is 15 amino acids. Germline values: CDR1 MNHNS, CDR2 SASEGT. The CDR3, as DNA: TGTGCCAGCAATAGCGGGACAGTAGTCTACAATGAGCAGTTCTTC. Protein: CASNSGTVVYNEQFF.

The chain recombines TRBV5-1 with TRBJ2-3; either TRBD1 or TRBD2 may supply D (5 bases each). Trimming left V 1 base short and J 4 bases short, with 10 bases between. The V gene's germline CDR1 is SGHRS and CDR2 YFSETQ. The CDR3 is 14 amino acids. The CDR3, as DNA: TGCGCCAGCAGCTTGTCCGGGACGTCAGATACGCAGTATTTT. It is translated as CASSLSGTSDTQYF.

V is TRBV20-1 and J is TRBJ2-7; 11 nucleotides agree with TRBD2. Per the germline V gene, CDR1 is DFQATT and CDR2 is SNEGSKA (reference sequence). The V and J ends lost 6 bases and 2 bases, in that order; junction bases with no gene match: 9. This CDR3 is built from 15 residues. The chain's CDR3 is CSATETSGVPYEQYF. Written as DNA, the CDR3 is TGCAGTGCAACAGAGACTAGCGGGGTTCCCTACGAGCAGTACTTC.

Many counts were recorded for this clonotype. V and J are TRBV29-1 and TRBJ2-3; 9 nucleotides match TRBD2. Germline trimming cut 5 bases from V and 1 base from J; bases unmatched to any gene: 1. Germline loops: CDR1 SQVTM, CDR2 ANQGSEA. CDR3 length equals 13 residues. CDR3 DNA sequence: TGCAGCGTTTCTAGCGGGGGCACAGATACGCAGTATTTT. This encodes CSVSSGGTDTQYF.

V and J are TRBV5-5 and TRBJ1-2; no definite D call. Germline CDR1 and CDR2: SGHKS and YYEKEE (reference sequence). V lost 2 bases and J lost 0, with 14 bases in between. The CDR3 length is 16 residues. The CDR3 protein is CASSFGQLVSNYGYTF. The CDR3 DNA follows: TGTGCCAGCAGCTTCGGTCAGCTCGTCTCTAACTATGGCTACACCTTC.

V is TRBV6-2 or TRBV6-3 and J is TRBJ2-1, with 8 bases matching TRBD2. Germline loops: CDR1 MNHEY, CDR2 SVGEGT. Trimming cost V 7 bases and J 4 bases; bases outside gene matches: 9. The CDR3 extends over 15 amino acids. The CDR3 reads CASTISGAKYNEQFF. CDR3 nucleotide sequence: TGTGCCAGCACTATTAGCGGGGCCAAGTACAATGAGCAGTTCTTC.

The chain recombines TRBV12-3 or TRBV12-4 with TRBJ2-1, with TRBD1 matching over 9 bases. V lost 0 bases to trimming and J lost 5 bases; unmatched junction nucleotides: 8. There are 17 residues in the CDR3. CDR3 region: CASSLAPGQGADNEQFF. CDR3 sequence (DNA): TGTGCCAGCAGTTTAGCCCCGGGACAGGGTGCAGACAATGAGCAGTTCTTC.

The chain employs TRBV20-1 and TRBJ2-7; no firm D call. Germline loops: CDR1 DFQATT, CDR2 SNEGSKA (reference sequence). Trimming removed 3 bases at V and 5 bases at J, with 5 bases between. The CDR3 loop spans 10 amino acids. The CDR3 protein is CSARSHEQYF. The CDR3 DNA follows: TGCAGTGCTAGGTCCCACGAGCAGTACTTC.

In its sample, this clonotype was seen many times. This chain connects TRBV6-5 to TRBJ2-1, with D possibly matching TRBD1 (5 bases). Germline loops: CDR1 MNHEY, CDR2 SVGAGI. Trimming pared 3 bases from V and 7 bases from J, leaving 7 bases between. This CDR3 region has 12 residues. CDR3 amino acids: CASSYRGNEQFF. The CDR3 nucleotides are TGTGCCAGCAGTTATAGGGGAAATGAGCAGTTCTTC.